These 27 T cell receptor beta chains were all obtained from the same sample, sequenced in a study of beta chain features in type 1 diabetes. Study-wide points: TCRB CDR3s were moderately but significantly shorter in Type 1 diabetes patients in all four CD4+ subsets.

Expressed TCRB transcripts got sequenced, as all isolated RNA was reverse transcribed. Method: immunoSEQ multiplex PCR; TCRdb's copy keeps in-frame clones and lacks some. Here the sample spans some 190,000 clones, approximately 7.9% being singletons. These TCRs' antigens remain unknown. The source material was central memory CD4+ T cells from blood. The receptors were sampled from a man aged 18 to 30 with type 1 diabetes.

This clone was detected only a few times. This chain links TRBV28 with TRBJ2-5; D is uncertain. The better agreement between TRBJ2-7 and the DNA end casts doubt on the J call. CDR1 and CDR2 from the germline V gene are MDHEN and SYDVKM. The CDR3 sequence is 12 residues long. CDR3 DNA: TGTGCCAGCAGTTTTCGTGTTTACGAGCAGTACTTC. Translating gives CASSFRVYEQYF.

This clone was observed a few times. This chain links TRBV28 with TRBJ2-1; the D gene is possibly TRBD2 (6 bases). The CDR3 loop spans 14 amino acids. The germline V gene has CDR1 MDHEN and CDR2 SYDVKM. V gave up 8 bases and J gave up 10 bases, with 21 bases separating them. The DNA of the CDR3 is TGTGCCAGCTACCCTATAGCCTCGGAGGGGGAGCAGTTCTTC. It codes for CASYPIASEGEQFF.

This clone was counted between two and nine times. V and J are TRBV7-2 and TRBJ2-5, with TRBD1 as a possible D gene (6 bases). The CDR3 consists of 15 residues. V lost 4 bases and J 1 base, leaving 13 bases between the germline ends. Germline CDR1 and CDR2: SGHTA and FQGNSA. The CDR3 here is CASSSTGQPQETQYF. Here the CDR3 DNA reads TGTGCCAGCAGCTCCACCGGACAGCCCCAAGAGACCCAGTACTTC. Full variable domain (missing parts from reference TRBV7-2 and TRBJ2-5): GAGVSQSPSNKVTEKGKDVELRCDPISGHTALYWYRQSLGQGLEFLIYFQGNSAPDKSGLPSDRFSAERTGGSVSTLTIQRTQQEDSAVYLCASSSTGQPQETQYFGPGTRLLVL.

V usage is TRBV6-6 and J usage is TRBJ2-1, with 8 bases that match TRBD2. J gave up 3 bases and V 2 bases, and 3 bases lay outside the gene matches. The germline gives CDR1 MNHNY, CDR2 SVGAGI (reference sequence). The CDR3 contains 15 residues. The CDR3 region is CASSYSSGIYNEQFF. CDR3 coding DNA: TGTGCCAGCAGTTACAGTAGCGGGATCTACAATGAGCAGTTCTTC.

In regard to this clone: This sample also contains other DNA sequences that code for the same CDR3. The chain employs TRBV29-1 and TRBJ2-5, with D perhaps matching TRBD1 (5 bases). The CDR3 totals 15 residues. Germline CDR1 reads SQVTM; CDR2 reads ANQGSEA. V dropped 3 bases and J dropped 7 bases, with 21 bases sitting between them. The CDR3 is CSVEVITERRGTQYF. CDR3 coding DNA: TGCAGCGTTGAGGTTATCACGGAGCGTAGGGGGACCCAGTACTTC.

This clone appeared a few times. The chain joins TRBV30 to TRBJ2-2; D not certain. CDR3 length: 13 amino acids. Germline CDR1 and CDR2: GTSNPN and SVGIG (reference sequence). Trimming took 0 bases from V and 7 from J, leaving 9 bases between them. The CDR3 spells CAWSVVRNGELFF. Written as DNA, the CDR3 is TGTGCCTGGAGTGTAGTGCGGAACGGGGAGCTGTTTTTT.

This chain links TRBV29-1 with TRBJ2-3; 8 bases are a match to TRBD1. The CDR3 length is 13 residues. Germline CDR1 and CDR2: SQVTM and ANQGSEA. With 6 bases clipped from V and 1 base from J, the junction kept 3 bases outside the gene matches. The CDR3 region has the DNA TGCAGCGTCAAGACAGGGGGCACAGATACGCAGTATTTT. This sequence encodes CSVKTGGTDTQYF.

This clone was seen a few times. This rearrangement joins TRBV30 to TRBJ1-4; D remains unclear. The CDR3 spans 13 residues. Deletions cut 4 bases from V and 8 bases from J, with 14 bases between. Germline V gives CDR1 GTSNPN, CDR2 SVGIG (reference sequence). The CDR3 nucleotides are TGTGCCTGGAATTTAAAGGGAGGGGAAAAACTGTTTTTT. Its protein product is CAWNLKGGEKLFF.

The CDR3 here is CASSRTSGSYEQYF. The CDR3 DNA follows: TGTGCCAGCAGTCGGACTAGCGGGAGCTACGAGCAGTACTTC. The chain combines TRBV27 with TRBJ2-7; 13 bases fit TRBD2. The CDR3 runs to 14 residues. CDR1 and CDR2 from the germline V gene are MNHEY and SMNVEV (reference sequence). V trimming: 5 bases; J trimming: 3 bases; junction bases outside the gene matches: 1.

This clone was picked up a small number of times. The J gene is TRBJ1-3, the V gene TRBV10-3; D may be TRBD1 (5 bases). CDR1 ENHRY and CDR2 SYGVKD come from the germline V gene. The CDR3 runs 13 residues. Deletions cut 11 bases from V and 1 base from J, with 12 bases between. DNA for the CDR3: TGTGCCGCACGACAGTCATCTGGAAACACCATATATTTT. Amino acid sequence: CAARQSSGNTIYF.

This chain connects TRBV15 to TRBJ1-2; possibly TRBD1 for D (6 bases). V gave up 3 bases and J gave up 4 bases, with 18 bases separating them. This CDR3 is 16 amino acids long. Germline CDR1 LNHNV, CDR2 YYDKDF (reference sequence). The CDR3 sequence is CATSRGTATRGYGYTF. The CDR3 DNA is TGTGCCACCAGCAGGGGGACCGCGACCAGGGGCTATGGCTACACCTTC.

This clone occurred many times. The chain combines TRBV2 with TRBJ1-1; D is possibly TRBD1 (6 bases). Germline V gives CDR1 SNHLY, CDR2 FYNNEI. The CDR3 sequence is 14 residues long. Trimming pared 6 bases from V and 7 bases from J, leaving 18 bases between. The CDR3 is CASRKQGRAGEAFF. The CDR3 DNA reads TGTGCCAGCAGGAAACAGGGACGGGCTGGTGAAGCTTTCTTT.

This clone was picked up many times. The same CDR3 also results from other DNA sequences found in this sample. The rearrangement uses TRBV5-1 and TRBJ1-5; 8 nucleotides line up with TRBD1. Germline values: CDR1 SGHRS, CDR2 YFSETQ. V shed 4 bases and J 5 bases; nucleotides not matched to a gene: 2. This CDR3 has 13 residues. CDR3 bases: TGCGCCAGCAGCCTGGACAGGGATCAGCCCCAGCATTTT. As protein: CASSLDRDQPQHF. Drawing the rest from reference TRBV5-1 and TRBJ1-5, the complete variable domain is KAGVTQTPRYLIKTRGQQVTLSCSPISGHRSVSWYQQTPGQGLQFLFEYFSETQRNKGNFPGRFSGRQFSNSRSEMNVSTLELGDSALYLCASSLDRDQPQHFGDGTRLSIL.

V is TRBV9 and J is TRBJ2-7, with a weak D call TRBD2 (5 bases). Germline values: CDR1 SGDLS, CDR2 YYNGEE. The V and J ends lost 0 bases and 2 bases respectively, with 15 bases between them. CDR3 size: 16 residues. The CDR3 DNA reads as TGTGCCAGCAGCGTAGGAGCGGACCCCGAGACCTACGAGCAGTACTTC. It encodes CASSVGADPETYEQYF.

The rearrangement uses TRBV2 and TRBJ2-1; 8 nucleotides agree with TRBD1. This CDR3 has 17 amino acids. V lost 2 bases, J lost 5 bases, and 11 bases stayed unmatched. Germline CDR1 SNHLY, CDR2 FYNNEI. The CDR3 DNA reads as TGTGCCAGCAGTGAACTTATTACGACAGGGGAAAACAATGAGCAGTTCTTC. It translates to CASSELITTGENNEQFF.

The gene calls are TRBV7-9 and TRBJ2-5; 10 bases fit TRBD2. The CDR3 runs 15 residues. Trimming took 5 bases from V and 4 from J; bases not matched to a gene: 7. Germline V gene lookup returns CDR1 SEHNR and CDR2 FQNEAQ (reference sequence). The CDR3 spells CASSPLAGVLETQYF. CDR3 in DNA: TGTGCCAGCAGCCCCCTAGCGGGAGTTCTAGAGACCCAGTACTTC.

The chain recombines TRBV4-1 with TRBJ1-5, with 10 bases aligning to TRBD1. CDR1 is MGHRA and CDR2 is YSYEKL in the germline V gene. The CDR3 consists of 14 residues. V lost 3 bases, J lost 9 bases, and 5 bases stayed unmatched. Written as DNA, the CDR3 is TGCGCCAGCAGCCAGGGGGACAGGGGTGGGCCCCAGCATTTT. This codes for CASSQGDRGGPQHF.

The chain is built from TRBV7-2 and TRBJ1-3; D is unresolved. Germline V CDR1 and CDR2: SGHTA, FQGNSA. V gave up 2 bases and J gave up 4 bases, with 3 bases separating them. CDR3 length equals 12 residues. The CDR3, as DNA: TGTGCCAGCAGCTTACTGGGAAACACCATATATTTT. Translation gives CASSLLGNTIYF.

A few counts support this clone. The chain uses TRBV28 and TRBJ2-2; 8 nucleotides match TRBD1. The trim removed 5 bases at V and 0 bases at J, leaving 2 bases unmatched. CDR1 and CDR2 from the germline V gene are MDHEN and SYDVKM. CDR3 size: 15 residues. CDR3 amino acids: CASSGTGSNTGELFF. CDR3 bases: TGTGCCAGCAGTGGGACAGGCTCGAACACCGGGGAGCTGTTTTTT. The full variable domain, completed using reference TRBV28 and TRBJ2-2, is DVKVTQSSRYLVKRTGEKVFLECVQDMDHENMFWYRQDPGLGLRLIYFSYDVKMKEKGDIPEGYSVSREKKERFSLILESASTNQTSMYLCASSGTGSNTGELFFGEGSRLTVL.

On this clone: Other nucleotide sequences from this sample produce the same CDR3. This sequence joins TRBV7-9 and TRBJ2-2; maybe TRBD2 (6 bases). Germline-derived CDR1 and CDR2 are SEHNR and FQNEAQ (reference sequence). The ends were cut back, 5 bases at V and 3 bases at J, with 10 bases in the middle. The CDR3 covers 14 residues. The DNA of the CDR3 is TGTGCCAGCAGCCCGACTAGGGACACCGGGGAGCTGTTTTTT. Encoded protein: CASSPTRDTGELFF.

The chain employs TRBV6-1 and TRBJ1-2; 9 bases are a match to TRBD1. The CDR3 runs to 17 residues. The trim removed 4 bases at V and 7 bases at J, leaving 16 bases unmatched. Looked up from germline, CDR1 is MNHNS and CDR2 is SASEGT. The CDR3 bases are TGTGCCAGCAGTGGAGGTTACCGGGACAGGGTTCGGGGTGGCTACACCTTC. As protein: CASSGGYRDRVRGGYTF.

This clone was recorded a few times. The chain joins TRBV28 to TRBJ2-2, with D possibly matching TRBD1 (7 bases). Between the trimmed V and J ends, which lost 4 bases and 6 bases, there was a span of 21 bases. The germline gives CDR1 MDHEN, CDR2 SYDVKM. This CDR3 is built from 17 residues. This CDR3 is CASSSGQSVTSPGELFF. The CDR3 DNA reads as TGTGCCAGCAGTTCGGGACAGTCAGTTACTAGCCCCGGGGAGCTGTTTTTT.

This clone has more than one count but fewer than ten. The CDR3 sequence is CASIDQGWNTEAFF. As DNA, the CDR3 is TGTGCCAGCATCGATCAGGGGTGGAACACTGAAGCTTTCTTT. The rearrangement uses TRBV2 and TRBJ1-1; D possibly corresponds to TRBD1 (6 bases). The germline V gene encodes CDR1 SNHLY and CDR2 FYNNEI. With 7 bases removed from V and 1 base from J, the gap between germline ends came to 13 bases. The CDR3 loop spans 14 amino acids.

This clone was picked up a small number of times. This sequence joins TRBV11-2 and TRBJ2-1; TRBD1 is a possible D gene (6 bases). With 1 base removed from V and 7 bases from J, the gap between germline ends came to 14 bases. This CDR3 has 15 residues. CDR1 and CDR2 from the germline V gene are SGHAT and FQNNGV. Here the CDR3 DNA reads TGTGCCAGCAGCTTAGGACAGGCCAGACGGAATGAGCAGTTCTTC. Amino acids: CASSLGQARRNEQFF.

As to this clone: Other DNA sequences in the sample encode the same CDR3. The V call is TRBV29-1, the J call TRBJ1-2; D is unclear. CDR1 SQVTM and CDR2 ANQGSEA come from the germline V gene. The CDR3 is 14 amino acids. V lost 1 base to trimming and J lost 4 bases, with 13 bases between them. The DNA for the CDR3 is TGCAGCGTTGAAGGAAGAGGCCTGGGCTATGGCTACACCTTC. This sequence encodes CSVEGRGLGYGYTF.

V and J are TRBV23-1 and TRBJ2-2; 7 positions match TRBD1. TRBV23-1 is labeled an ORF, and its function is uncertain. V dropped 1 base and J dropped 2; count of bases not matched to a gene: 13. The CDR3 length is 19 residues. The CDR3: CASSQCWEPGGFNTGELFF. The DNA of the CDR3 is TGCGCCAGCAGTCAATGTTGGGAGCCAGGGGGTTTTAACACCGGGGAGCTGTTTTTT.

V and J are TRBV19 and TRBJ1-2; weak D call: TRBD1 (6 bases). The CDR3 totals 14 residues. Trimming left V 6 bases short and J 1 base short, with 12 bases between. In germline, CDR1 is LNHDA, CDR2 SQIVND (reference sequence). Here the CDR3 DNA reads TGTGCCAGTAGAGTCGGGACAAATAACTATGGCTACACCTTC. This gives the protein CASRVGTNNYGYTF.